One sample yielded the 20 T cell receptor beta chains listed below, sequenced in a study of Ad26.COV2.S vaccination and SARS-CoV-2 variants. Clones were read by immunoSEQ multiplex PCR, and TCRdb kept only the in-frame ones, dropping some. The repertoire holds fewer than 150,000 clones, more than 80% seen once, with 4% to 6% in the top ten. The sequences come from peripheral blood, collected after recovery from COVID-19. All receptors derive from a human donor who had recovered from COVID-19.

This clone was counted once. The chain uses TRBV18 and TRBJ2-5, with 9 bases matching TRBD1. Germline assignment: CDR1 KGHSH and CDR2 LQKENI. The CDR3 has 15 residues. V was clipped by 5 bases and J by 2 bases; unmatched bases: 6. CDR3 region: CASSAPGTGQETQYF. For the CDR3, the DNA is TGTGCCAGCTCAGCTCCCGGGACAGGGCAAGAGACCCAGTACTTC.

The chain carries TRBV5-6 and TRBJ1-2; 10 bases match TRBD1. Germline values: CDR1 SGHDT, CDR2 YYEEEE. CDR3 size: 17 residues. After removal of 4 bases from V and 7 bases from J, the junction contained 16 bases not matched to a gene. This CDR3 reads CASSTGTGAFSVGGYTF. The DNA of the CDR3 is TGTGCCAGCAGCACTGGGACAGGGGCGTTTAGTGTTGGTGGCTACACCTTC.

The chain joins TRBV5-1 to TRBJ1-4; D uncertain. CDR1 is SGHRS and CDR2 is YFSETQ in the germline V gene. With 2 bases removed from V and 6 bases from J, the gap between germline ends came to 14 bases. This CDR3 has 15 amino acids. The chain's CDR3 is CASSLAGREYEKLFF. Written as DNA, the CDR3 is TGCGCCAGCAGCTTAGCGGGGAGGGAGTATGAAAAACTGTTTTTT.

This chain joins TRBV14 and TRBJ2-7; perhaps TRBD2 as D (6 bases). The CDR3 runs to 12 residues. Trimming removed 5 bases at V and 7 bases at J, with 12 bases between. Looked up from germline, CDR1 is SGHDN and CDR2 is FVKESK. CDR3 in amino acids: CASSWDFREQYF. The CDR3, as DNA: TGTGCCAGCAGCTGGGACTTTCGGGAGCAGTACTTC.

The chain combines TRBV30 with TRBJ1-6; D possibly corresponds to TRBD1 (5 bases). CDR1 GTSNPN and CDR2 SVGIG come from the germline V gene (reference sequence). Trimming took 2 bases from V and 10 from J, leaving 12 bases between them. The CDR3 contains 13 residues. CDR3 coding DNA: TGTGCCTGGAGTCCCCAGGGTGAATCACCCCTCCACTTT. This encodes CAWSPQGESPLHF.

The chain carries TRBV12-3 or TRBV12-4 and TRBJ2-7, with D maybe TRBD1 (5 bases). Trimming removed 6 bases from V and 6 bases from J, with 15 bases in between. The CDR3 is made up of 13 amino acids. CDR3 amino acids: CASRPTGWGEQYF. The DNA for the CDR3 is TGTGCCAGCAGGCCTACAGGTTGGGGCGAGCAGTACTTC.

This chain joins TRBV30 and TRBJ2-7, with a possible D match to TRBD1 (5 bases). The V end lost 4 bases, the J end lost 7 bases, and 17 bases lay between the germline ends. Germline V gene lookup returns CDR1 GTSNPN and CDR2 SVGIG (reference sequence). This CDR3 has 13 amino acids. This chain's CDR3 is CAWTAWGLGEQYF. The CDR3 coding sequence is TGTGCCTGGACCGCTTGGGGCTTGGGGGAGCAGTACTTC. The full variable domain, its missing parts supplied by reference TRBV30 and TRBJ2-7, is SQTIHQWPATLVQPVGSPLSLECTVEGTSNPNLYWYRQAAGRGLQLLFYSVGIGQISSEVPQNLSASRPQDRQFILSSKKLLLSDSGFYLCAWTAWGLGEQYFGPGTRLTVT.

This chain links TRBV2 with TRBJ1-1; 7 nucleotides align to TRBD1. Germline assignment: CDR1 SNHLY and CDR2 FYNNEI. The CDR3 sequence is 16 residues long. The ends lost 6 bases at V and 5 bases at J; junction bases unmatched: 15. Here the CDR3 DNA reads TGTGCCAGCAGCTACAGGGGCTTGTTCGTCGGGACTGAAGCTTTCTTT. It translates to CASSYRGLFVGTEAFF.

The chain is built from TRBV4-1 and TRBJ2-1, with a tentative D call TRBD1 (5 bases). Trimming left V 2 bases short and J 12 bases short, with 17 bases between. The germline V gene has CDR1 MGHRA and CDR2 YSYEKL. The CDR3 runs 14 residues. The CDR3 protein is CASSQNRPPRGQFF. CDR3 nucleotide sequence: TGCGCCAGCAGCCAAAATAGACCTCCTAGGGGGCAGTTCTTC.

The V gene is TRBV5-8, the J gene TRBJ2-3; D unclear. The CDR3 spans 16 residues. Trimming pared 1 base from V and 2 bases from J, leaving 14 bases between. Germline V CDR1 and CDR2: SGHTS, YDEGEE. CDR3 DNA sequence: TGTGCCAGCAGCTTGACACCCCAACCACCCACAGATACGCAGTATTTT. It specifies CASSLTPQPPTDTQYF.

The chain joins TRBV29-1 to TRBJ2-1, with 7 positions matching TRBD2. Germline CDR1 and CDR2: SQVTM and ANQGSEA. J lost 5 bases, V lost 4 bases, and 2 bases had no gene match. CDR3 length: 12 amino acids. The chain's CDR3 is CSVASGDNEQFF. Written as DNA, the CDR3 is TGCAGCGTTGCCAGCGGGGACAATGAGCAGTTCTTC.

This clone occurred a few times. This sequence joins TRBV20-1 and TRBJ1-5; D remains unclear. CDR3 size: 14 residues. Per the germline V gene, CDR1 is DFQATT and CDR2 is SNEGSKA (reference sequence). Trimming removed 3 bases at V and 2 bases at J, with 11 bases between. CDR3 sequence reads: CSASTRVGNQPQHF. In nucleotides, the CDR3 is TGCAGTGCTAGTACCCGGGTTGGCAATCAGCCCCAGCATTTT.

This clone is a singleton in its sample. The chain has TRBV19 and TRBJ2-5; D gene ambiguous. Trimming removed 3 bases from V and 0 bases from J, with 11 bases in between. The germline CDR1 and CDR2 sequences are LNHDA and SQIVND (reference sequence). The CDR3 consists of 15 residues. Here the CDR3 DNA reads TGTGCCAGTAGTATTAGGCCAGGCGACCAAGAGACCCAGTACTTC. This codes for CASSIRPGDQETQYF. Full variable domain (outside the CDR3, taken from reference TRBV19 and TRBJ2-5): DGGITQSPKYLFRKEGQNVTLSCEQNLNHDAMYWYRQDPGQGLRLIYYSQIVNDFQKGDIAEGYSVSREKKESFPLTVTSAQKNPTAFYLCASSIRPGDQETQYFGPGTRLLVL.

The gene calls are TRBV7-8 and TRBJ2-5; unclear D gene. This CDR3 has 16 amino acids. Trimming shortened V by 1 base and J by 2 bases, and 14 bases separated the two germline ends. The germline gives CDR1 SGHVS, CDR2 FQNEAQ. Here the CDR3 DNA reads TGTGCCAGCAGCTTAGTCTCCCGACCACCTCAAGAGACCCAGTACTTC. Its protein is CASSLVSRPPQETQYF.

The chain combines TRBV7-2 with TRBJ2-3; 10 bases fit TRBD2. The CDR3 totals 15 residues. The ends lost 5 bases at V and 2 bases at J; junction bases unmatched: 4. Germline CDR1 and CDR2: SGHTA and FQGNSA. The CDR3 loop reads CASSLSGGSTDTQYF. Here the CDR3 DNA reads TGTGCCAGCAGCCTTAGCGGGGGGTCCACAGATACGCAGTATTTT.

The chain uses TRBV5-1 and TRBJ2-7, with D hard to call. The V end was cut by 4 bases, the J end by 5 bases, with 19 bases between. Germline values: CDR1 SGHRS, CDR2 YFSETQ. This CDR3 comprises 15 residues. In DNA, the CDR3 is TGCGCCAGCAGCCCAGTGACGAGGCCAGGAGACGAGCAGTACTTC. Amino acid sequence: CASSPVTRPGDEQYF.

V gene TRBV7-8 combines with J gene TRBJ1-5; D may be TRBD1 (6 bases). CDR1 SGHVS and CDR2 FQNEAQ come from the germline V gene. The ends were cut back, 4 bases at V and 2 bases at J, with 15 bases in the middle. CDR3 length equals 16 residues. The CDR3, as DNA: TGTGCCAGCAGCTCCCTCGTCGCAGGGGGCAATCAGCCCCAGCATTTT. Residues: CASSSLVAGGNQPQHF.

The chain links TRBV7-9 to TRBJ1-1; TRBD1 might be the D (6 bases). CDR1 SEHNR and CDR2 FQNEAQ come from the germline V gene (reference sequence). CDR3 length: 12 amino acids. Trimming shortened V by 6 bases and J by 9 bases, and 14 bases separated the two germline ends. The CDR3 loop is CASSSGTRKAFF. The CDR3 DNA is TGTGCCAGCAGTTCCGGGACAAGGAAAGCTTTCTTT. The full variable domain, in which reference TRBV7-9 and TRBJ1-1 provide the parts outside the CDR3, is DTGVSQNPRHKITKRGQNVTFRCDPISEHNRLYWYRQTLGQGPEFLTYFQNEAQLEKSRLLSDRFSAERPKGSFSTLEIQRTEQGDSAMYLCASSSGTRKAFFGQGTRLTVV.

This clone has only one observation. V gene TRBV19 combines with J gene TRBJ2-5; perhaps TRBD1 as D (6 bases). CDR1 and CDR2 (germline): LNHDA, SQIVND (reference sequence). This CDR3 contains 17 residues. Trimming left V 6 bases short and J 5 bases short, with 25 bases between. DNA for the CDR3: TGTGCCAGTAGCTTAAACAGGGCCCGGGAACCAACCGAGACCCAGTACTTC. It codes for CASSLNRAREPTETQYF.

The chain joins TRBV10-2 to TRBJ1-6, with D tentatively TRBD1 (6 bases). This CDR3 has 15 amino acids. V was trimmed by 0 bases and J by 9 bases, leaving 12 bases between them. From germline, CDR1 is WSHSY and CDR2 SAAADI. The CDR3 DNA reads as TGCGCCAGCAGTGAGTCGGGACACTCTTTTTCACCCCTCCACTTT. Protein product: CASSESGHSFSPLHF.